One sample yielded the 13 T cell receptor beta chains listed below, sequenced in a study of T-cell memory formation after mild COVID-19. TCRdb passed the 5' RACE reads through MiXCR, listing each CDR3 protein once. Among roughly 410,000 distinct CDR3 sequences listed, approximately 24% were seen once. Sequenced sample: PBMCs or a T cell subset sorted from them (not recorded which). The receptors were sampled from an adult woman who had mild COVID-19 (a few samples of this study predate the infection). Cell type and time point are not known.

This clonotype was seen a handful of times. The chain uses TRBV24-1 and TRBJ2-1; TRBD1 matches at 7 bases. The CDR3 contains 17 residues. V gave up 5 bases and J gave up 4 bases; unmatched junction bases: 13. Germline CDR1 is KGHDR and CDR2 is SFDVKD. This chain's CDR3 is CATSAETGFGGYNEQFF. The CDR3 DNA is TGTGCCACCAGTGCGGAGACAGGGTTCGGTGGGTACAATGAGCAGTTCTTC.

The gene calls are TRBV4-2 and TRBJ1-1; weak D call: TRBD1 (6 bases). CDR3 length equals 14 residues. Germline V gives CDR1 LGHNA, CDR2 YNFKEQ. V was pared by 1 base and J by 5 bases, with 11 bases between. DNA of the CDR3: TGTGCCAGCAGCCAAGCATGGGGGGCTACTGAAGCTTTCTTT. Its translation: CASSQAWGATEAFF.

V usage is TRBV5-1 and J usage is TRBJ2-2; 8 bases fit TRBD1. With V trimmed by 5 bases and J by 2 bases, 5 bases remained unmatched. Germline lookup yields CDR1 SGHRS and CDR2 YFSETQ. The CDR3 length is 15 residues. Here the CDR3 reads CASREDRVNTGELFF. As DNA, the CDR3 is TGCGCCAGCAGGGAGGACAGGGTAAACACCGGGGAGCTGTTTTTT. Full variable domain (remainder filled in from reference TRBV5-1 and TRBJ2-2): KAGVTQTPRYLIKTRGQQVTLSCSPISGHRSVSWYQQTPGQGLQFLFEYFSETQRNKGNFPGRFSGRQFSNSRSEMNVSTLELGDSALYLCASREDRVNTGELFFGEGSRLTVL.

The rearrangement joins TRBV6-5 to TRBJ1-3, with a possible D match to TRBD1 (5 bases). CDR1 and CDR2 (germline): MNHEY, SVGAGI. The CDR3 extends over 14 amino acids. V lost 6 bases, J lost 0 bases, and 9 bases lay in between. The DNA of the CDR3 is TGTGCCAGCAGGCCAGGGAGCTCTGGAAACACCATATATTTT. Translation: CASRPGSSGNTIYF.

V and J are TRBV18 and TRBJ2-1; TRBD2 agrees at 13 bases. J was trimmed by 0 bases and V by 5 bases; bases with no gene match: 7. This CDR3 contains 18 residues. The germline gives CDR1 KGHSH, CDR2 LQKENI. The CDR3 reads CASSEGLAGPGSYNEQFF. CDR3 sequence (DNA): TGTGCCAGCTCAGAGGGACTAGCGGGACCCGGCTCCTACAATGAGCAGTTCTTC.

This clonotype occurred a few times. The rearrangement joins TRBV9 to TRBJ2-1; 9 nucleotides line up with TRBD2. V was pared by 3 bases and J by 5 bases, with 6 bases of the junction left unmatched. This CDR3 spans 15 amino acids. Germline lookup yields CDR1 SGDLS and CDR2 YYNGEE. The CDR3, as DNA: TGTGCCAGCAGCGCGAGCGGGGGGCGGAACAATGAGCAGTTCTTC. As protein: CASSASGGRNNEQFF.

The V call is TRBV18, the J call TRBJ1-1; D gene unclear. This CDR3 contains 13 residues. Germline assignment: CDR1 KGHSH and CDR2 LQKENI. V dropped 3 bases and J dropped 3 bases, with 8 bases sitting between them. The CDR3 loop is CASSPTTDTEAFF. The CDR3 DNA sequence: TGTGCCAGCTCACCTACGACGGACACTGAAGCTTTCTTT.

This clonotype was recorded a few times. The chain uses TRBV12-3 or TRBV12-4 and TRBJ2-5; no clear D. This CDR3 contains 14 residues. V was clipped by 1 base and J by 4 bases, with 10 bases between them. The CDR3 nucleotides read TGTGCCAGCAGTTTAGTTGTAAGAGGAGAGACCCAGTACTTC. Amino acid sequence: CASSLVVRGETQYF.

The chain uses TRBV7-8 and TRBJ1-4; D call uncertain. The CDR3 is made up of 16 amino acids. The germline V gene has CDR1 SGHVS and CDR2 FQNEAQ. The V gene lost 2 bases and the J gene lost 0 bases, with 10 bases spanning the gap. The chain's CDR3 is CASSLYGGSTNEKLFF. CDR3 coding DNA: TGTGCCAGCAGCTTATACGGAGGGTCAACTAATGAAAAACTGTTTTTT.

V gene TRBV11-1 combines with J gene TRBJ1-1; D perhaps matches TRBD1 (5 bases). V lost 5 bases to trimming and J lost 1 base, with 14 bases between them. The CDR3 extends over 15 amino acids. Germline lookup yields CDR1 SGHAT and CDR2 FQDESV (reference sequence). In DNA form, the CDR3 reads TGTGCCAGCAGCCGGAAAGCAGGGAGGAACACTGAAGCTTTCTTT. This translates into CASSRKAGRNTEAFF.

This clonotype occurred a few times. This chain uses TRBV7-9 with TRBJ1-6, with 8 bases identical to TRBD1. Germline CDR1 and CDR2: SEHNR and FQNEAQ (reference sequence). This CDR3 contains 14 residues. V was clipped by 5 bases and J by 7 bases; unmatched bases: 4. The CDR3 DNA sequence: TGTGCCAGCAGCCAGACAGGGGAAAATTCACCCCTCCACTTT. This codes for CASSQTGENSPLHF.

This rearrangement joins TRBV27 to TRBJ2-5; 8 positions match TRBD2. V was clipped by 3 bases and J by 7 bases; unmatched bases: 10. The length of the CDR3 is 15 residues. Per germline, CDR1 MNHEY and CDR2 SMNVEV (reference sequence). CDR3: CASSLETSGRGTQYF. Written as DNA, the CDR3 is TGTGCCAGCAGTTTGGAAACTAGCGGCAGGGGGACCCAGTACTTC.

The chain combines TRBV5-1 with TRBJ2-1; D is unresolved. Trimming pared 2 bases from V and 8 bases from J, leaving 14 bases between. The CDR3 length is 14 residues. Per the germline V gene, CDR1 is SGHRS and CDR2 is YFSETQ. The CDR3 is CASSFYYSSDEQFF. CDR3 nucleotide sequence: TGCGCCAGCAGCTTCTACTACAGTTCGGATGAGCAGTTCTTC.